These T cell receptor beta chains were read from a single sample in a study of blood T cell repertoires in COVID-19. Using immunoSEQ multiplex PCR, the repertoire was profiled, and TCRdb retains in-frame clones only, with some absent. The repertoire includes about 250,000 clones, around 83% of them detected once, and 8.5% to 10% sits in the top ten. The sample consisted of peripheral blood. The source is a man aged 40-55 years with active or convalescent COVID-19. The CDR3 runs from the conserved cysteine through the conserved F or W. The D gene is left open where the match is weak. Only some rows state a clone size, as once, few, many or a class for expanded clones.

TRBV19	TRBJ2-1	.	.	TGTGCCAGTAGTAGCGGTAGTTACTACAATGAGCAGTTCTTC	CASSSGSYYNEQFF
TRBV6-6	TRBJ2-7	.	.	TGTGCCAGCAGTTGGGACAACTACTACGAGCAGTACTTC	CASSWDNYYEQYF
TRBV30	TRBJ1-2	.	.	TGTGCCTCAGAGACAGTGGCTGAAGGCTACACCTTC	CASETVAEGYTF
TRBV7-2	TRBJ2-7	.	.	TGTGCCAGCAGCTTAGTTGGAAAGGGGGTATACGAGCAGTACTTC	CASSLVGKGVYEQYF
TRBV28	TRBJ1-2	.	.	TGTGCCAGCAGTTTGGGGGGAGCTAACTATGGCTACACCTTC	CASSLGGANYGYTF
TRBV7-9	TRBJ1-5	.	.	TGTGCCAGCAGCTTCGCTCAGGATAATCAGCCCCAGCATTTT	CASSFAQDNQPQHF
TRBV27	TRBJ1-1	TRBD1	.	TGTGCCACCTCGACAGGGCCGAACACTGAAGCTTTCTTT	CATSTGPNTEAFF
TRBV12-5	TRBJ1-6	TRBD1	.	TGTGCTAGTGGTTTGCTCAGACCGGGACAGGGTGGGGATTCACCCCTCCACTTT	CASGLLRPGQGGDSPLHF
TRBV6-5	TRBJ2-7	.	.	TGTGCCAGCAGTTATTACGGGGACTACGAGCAGTACTTC	CASSYYGDYEQYF
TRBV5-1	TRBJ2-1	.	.	TGCGCCAGCAGTAGCAGCGGAGCCTACAATGAGCAGTTCTTC	CASSSSGAYNEQFF
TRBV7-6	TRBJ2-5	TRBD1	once	TGTGCCAGCAGGCGAAGGACAGGGAGGGAGACCCAGTACTTC	CASRRRTGRETQYF
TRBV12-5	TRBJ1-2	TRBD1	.	TGTGCTAGTGGTTTGGTACTTGGACAGGGGATTAACTATGGCTACACCTTC	CASGLVLGQGINYGYTF
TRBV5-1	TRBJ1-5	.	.	TGCGCCAGCAGCCCGAACGGGTTCAATCAGCCCCAGCATTTT	CASSPNGFNQPQHF
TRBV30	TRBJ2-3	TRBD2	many	TGTGCCTGGAGTGTAAAGGGGTGGGCGCGGGCTAGCGGGAGCACAGATACGCAGTATTTT	CAWSVKGWARASGSTDTQYF
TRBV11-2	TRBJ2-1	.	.	TGTGCCAGCAGCTTAGTAGCGTCATGGGGATTAGACAATGAGCAGTTCTTC	CASSLVASWGLDNEQFF
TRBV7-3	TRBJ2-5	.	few	TGTGCCAGCAGCTCCGGCAGGGGATCGTGGGAGACCCAGTACTTC	CASSSGRGSWETQYF
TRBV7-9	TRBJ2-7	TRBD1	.	TGTGCCAGCAGCTCCCCACAGGGGGTCTCCTACGAGCAGTACTTC	CASSSPQGVSYEQYF
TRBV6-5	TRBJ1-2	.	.	TGTGCCAGCAGTTACTCGAACGGTGGCTACACCTTC	CASSYSNGGYTF
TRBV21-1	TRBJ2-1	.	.	TGTGCCAGCAGTACGACAGGGAGGAATTTGAATAATGAGCAGTTCTTC	CASSTTGRNLNNEQFF
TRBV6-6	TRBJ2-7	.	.	TGTGCCAGCAGTTATAGACTAGACTCTTACGAGCAGTACTTC	CASSYRLDSYEQYF
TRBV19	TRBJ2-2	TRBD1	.	TGTGCCAGTAGTGACAGGGGCCACACCGGGGAGCTGTTTTTT	CASSDRGHTGELFF
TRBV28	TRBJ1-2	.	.	TGTGCCAGCAGTTCCCCGGGGGTAAATGGCTACACCTTC	CASSSPGVNGYTF
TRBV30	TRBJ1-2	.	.	TGTGCCTGGAAGGCGGGGACCTTTGGCTACACCTTC	CAWKAGTFGYTF
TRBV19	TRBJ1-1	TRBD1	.	TGTGCCAGTAGTATTCGGACAGGGGGACGCACTGAAGCTTTCTTT	CASSIRTGGRTEAFF
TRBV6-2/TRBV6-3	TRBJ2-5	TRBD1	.	TGTGCCAGCAGTTACGACCGACAGGGAGAAGGGGAAGAGACCCAGTACTTC	CASSYDRQGEGEETQYF
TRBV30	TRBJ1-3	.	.	TGTGCCTGGAGTGACTATACAGGGCGCTCTGGAAACACCATATATTTT	CAWSDYTGRSGNTIYF
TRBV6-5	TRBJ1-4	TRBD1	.	TGTGCCAGCACCACAACCGGGACAGGGGCCGAAAAACTGTTTTTT	CASTTTGTGAEKLFF
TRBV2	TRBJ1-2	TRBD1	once	TGTGCCAGCAGGGACCCGTCTGACAGGGGTGATGGCTACACCTTC	CASRDPSDRGDGYTF
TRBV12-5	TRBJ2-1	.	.	TGTGCTAGTGGTTTGGTACTATATGAGCAGTTCTTC	CASGLVLYEQFF
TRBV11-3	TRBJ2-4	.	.	TGTGCCAGCAGCTTCGGGGGGCAAAACATTCAGTACTTC	CASSFGGQNIQYF
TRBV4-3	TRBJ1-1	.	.	TGCGCCAGCAGTCCCAGCTGGGGAGTTAACACTGAAGCTTTCTTT	CASSPSWGVNTEAFF
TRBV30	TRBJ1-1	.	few	TGTGCCTGGAGCGTCACCCGGGAAGCTTTCTTT	CAWSVTREAFF
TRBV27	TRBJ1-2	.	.	TGTGCCAGCAGCTCCCGGGGGGGGGATGGCTACACCTTC	CASSSRGGDGYTF
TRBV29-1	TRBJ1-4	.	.	TGCAGCGTTGACCCGGGGGGAAGTGAAAAACTGTTTTTT	CSVDPGGSEKLFF
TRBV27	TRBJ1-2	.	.	TGTGCCAGCAGTGAGAGGACTGCGGGAGGCTACACCTTC	CASSERTAGGYTF
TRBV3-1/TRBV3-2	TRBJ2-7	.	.	TGTGCCAGCAGCCAAGGCGCAGGGGCCTACGAGCAGTACTTC	CASSQGAGAYEQYF
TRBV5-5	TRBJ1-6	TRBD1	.	TGTGCCAGCAGCTGGGACAGTGCAGATTCACCCCTCCACTTT	CASSWDSADSPLHF
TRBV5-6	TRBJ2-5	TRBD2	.	TGTGCCAGCAGCCCGGGACTAGCGGGAGTAAGAGAGACCCAGTACTTC	CASSPGLAGVRETQYF
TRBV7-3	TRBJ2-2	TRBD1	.	TGTGCCAGCAGCGCCGGGGGACAGGGGGCTACCGGGGAGCTGTTTTTT	CASSAGGQGATGELFF
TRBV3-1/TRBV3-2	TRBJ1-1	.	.	TGTGCCAGCAGCCCCCACGGGGGGACTGAAGCTTTCTTT	CASSPHGGTEAFF
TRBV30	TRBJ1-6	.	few	TGTGCCGCCTCCAGTTCCCTAGGCTCCTATAATTCACCCCTCCACTTT	CAASSSLGSYNSPLHF
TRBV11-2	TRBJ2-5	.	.	TGTGCCAGCAGCTTGTCTCCAGGGGAAGAACAAGAGACCCAGTACTTC	CASSLSPGEEQETQYF
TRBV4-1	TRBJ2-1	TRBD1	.	TGCGCCAGCAGCCAGGAAACAGGGGGCCCCTACAATGAGCAGTTCTTC	CASSQETGGPYNEQFF
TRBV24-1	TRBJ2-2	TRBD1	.	TGTGCCACCAGTGGTAGTGGGACAGGGGCCACGAACACCGGGGAGCTGTTTTTT	CATSGSGTGATNTGELFF
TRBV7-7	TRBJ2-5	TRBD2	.	TGTGCTAGCAGCAACCGACTAGCGGGGGAACTAGGGACCCAGTACTTC	CASSNRLAGELGTQYF
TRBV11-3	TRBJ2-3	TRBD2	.	TGTGCCAGCAGCTTTTTAGCGGGAGCGACGGAAGATACGCAGTATTTT	CASSFLAGATEDTQYF
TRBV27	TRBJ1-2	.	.	TGTGCCAGCAGGACAGGTTCCACCAACTATGGCTACACCTTC	CASRTGSTNYGYTF
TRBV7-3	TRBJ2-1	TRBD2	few	TGTGCCAGCAGAGAGGGGACTAGCGTCTACAATGAGCAGTTCTTC	CASREGTSVYNEQFF
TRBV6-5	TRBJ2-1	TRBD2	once	TGTGCCAGCAGTTACTTCCGGACTAGCGGGGGCAATGAGCAGTTCTTC	CASSYFRTSGGNEQFF
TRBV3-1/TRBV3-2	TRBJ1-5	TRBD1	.	TGTGCCAGCAGCCACTCGACAGGGACAAATCAGCCCCAGCATTTT	CASSHSTGTNQPQHF
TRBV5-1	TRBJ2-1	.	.	TGCGCCAGCAGCTTGGAGAGCCTAGCCCCGTACAATGAGCAGTTCTTC	CASSLESLAPYNEQFF
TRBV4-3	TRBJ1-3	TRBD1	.	TGCGCCAGCAGCTCCGACAGGGGGCTGGGAAACACCATATATTTT	CASSSDRGLGNTIYF
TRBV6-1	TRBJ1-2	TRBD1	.	TGTGCCAGCACTGAAAGGGACAGAGCTAACTATGGCTACACCTTC	CASTERDRANYGYTF
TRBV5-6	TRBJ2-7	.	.	TGTGCCAGCAGCTTGGGACAGGTGGGCGAGCAGTACTTC	CASSLGQVGEQYF
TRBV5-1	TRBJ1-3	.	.	TGCGCCAGCTCGGGGGGGGCCGGAGGAAACACCATTTATTTT	CASSGGAGGNTIYF
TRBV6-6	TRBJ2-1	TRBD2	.	TGTGCCAGCAGTTATGTCGGGGGGAACAATGAGCAGTTCTTC	CASSYVGGNNEQFF
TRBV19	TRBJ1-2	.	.	TGTGCCAGTAGTATGGGCAAGGACTATGGCTACACCTTC	CASSMGKDYGYTF
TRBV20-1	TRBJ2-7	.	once	TGCAGTGCTAGTAGTGGCCAAGCGTCGACCTACGAGCAGTACTTC	CSASSGQASTYEQYF
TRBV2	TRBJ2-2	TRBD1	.	TGTGCCAGCAGTGAATCGCGGACAGGGGCCACCGGGGAGCTGTTTTTT	CASSESRTGATGELFF